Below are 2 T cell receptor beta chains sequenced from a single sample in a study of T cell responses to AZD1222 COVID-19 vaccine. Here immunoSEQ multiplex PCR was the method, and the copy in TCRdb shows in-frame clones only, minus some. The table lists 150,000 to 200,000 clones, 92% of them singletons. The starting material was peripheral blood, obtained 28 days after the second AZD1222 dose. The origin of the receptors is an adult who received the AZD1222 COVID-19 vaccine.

The CDR3 region is CASSFRGRQGETQYF. In nucleotides, the CDR3 is TGTGCCAGCAGTTTCCGCGGGAGGCAAGGAGAGACCCAGTACTTC. This chain uses TRBV6-2 or TRBV6-3 with TRBJ2-5; 8 nucleotides align to TRBD2. The CDR3 is 15 amino acids. The germline V gene encodes CDR1 MNHEY and CDR2 SVGEGT. Germline trimming cut 4 bases from V and 4 bases from J; bases unmatched to any gene: 8.

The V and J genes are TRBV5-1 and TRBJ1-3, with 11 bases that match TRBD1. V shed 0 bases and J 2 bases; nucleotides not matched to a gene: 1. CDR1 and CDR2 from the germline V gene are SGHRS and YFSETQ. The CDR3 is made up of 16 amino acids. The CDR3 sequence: CASSLAGQGAGNTIYF. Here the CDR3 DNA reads TGCGCCAGCAGCTTGGCGGGACAGGGGGCTGGAAACACCATATATTTT. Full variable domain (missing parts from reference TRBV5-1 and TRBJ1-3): KAGVTQTPRYLIKTRGQQVTLSCSPISGHRSVSWYQQTPGQGLQFLFEYFSETQRNKGNFPGRFSGRQFSNSRSEMNVSTLELGDSALYLCASSLAGQGAGNTIYFGEGSWLTVV.